Listed below are T cell receptor beta chains from one sample, sequenced in a study of Ad26.COV2.S vaccination and SARS-CoV-2 variants. Only in-frame clones appear in the TCRdb table, and some are missing; sequencing was by immunoSEQ multiplex PCR. Of around 350,000 clones in the sample, approximately 81% were seen once. Sequences were derived from peripheral blood, sampled in a trial of Ad26.COV2.S vaccine versus placebo. These receptor sequences come from a person aged 18-60 years who received the Ad26.COV2.S COVID-19 vaccine or a placebo. CDR3s include the opening cysteine and the closing phenylalanine or tryptophan. D genes are given only for firm matches. The listing skips clone size in some rows; elsewhere it reads once, few, many or a size class.

-	TRBD1	TRBJ1-2	TRBV6-6	CASSTGQAYGYTF	TGTGCCAGCAGTACCGGACAGGCCTATGGCTACACCTTC
once	-	TRBJ2-2	TRBV11-2	CASSSLAPGELFF	TGTGCCAGCAGCTCCCTAGCGCCCGGGGAGCTGTTTTTT
-	-	TRBJ2-7	TRBV6-5	CASSYRGQLGEQYF	TGTGCCAGCAGTTACCGTGGACAGCTAGGCGAGCAGTACTTC
-	-	TRBJ2-3	TRBV5-6	CASSLGLGWSTDTQYF	TGTGCCAGCAGCTTGGGGCTCGGGTGGAGCACAGATACGCAGTATTTT
few	-	TRBJ2-3	TRBV10-3	CAISESRDTQYF	TGTGCCATCAGTGAGTCGAGGGATACGCAGTATTTT
once	-	TRBJ2-1	TRBV7-2	CASSRGQSSSYNEQFF	TGTGCCAGCAGCCGCGGACAGTCTAGCTCCTACAATGAGCAGTTCTTC
few	TRBD1	TRBJ2-3	TRBV2	CASGDRFITDTQYF	TGTGCCAGTGGGGACAGGTTTATCACAGATACGCAGTATTTT
-	-	TRBJ2-7	TRBV28	CASSWGVGTYEQYF	TGTGCCAGCAGTTGGGGGGTAGGGACCTACGAGCAGTACTTC
few	-	TRBJ1-6	TRBV27	CASSPWRGSLHSPLHF	TGTGCCAGCAGCCCCTGGAGGGGATCCCTTCATTCACCCCTCCACTTT
once	-	TRBJ2-7	TRBV25-1	CASSDLGTGSHEQYF	TGTGCCAGCAGTGACCTCGGGACTGGGTCCCACGAGCAGTACTTC
-	TRBD1	TRBJ1-1	TRBV19	CASSDRDRGLFGTEAFF	TGTGCCAGTAGCGACCGGGACAGGGGGCTATTTGGTACTGAAGCTTTCTTT
once	-	TRBJ2-1	TRBV9	CASSVRYNEQFF	TGTGCCAGCAGCGTAAGGTACAATGAGCAGTTCTTC
-	-	TRBJ1-1	TRBV29-1	CSVPDLMGTEAFF	TGCAGCGTTCCGGACCTAATGGGCACTGAAGCTTTCTTT
-	-	TRBJ2-2	TRBV10-3	CAISEAGANTGELFF	TGTGCCATCAGTGAGGCAGGGGCGAACACCGGGGAGCTGTTTTTT
-	-	TRBJ2-1	TRBV19	CASSIVNGVEQFF	TGTGCCAGTAGTATAGTTAACGGGGTGGAGCAGTTCTTC
few	-	TRBJ2-1	TRBV21-1	CASSRDRGLAGNHEQFF	TGTGCCAGCAGCCGGGACCGCGGACTAGCGGGGAATCATGAGCAGTTCTTC
once	-	TRBJ2-3	TRBV6-5	CASSKRTPSTDTQYF	TGTGCCAGCAGTAAGCGTACACCTAGCACAGATACGCAGTATTTT
-	TRBD2	TRBJ2-6	TRBV3-1/TRBV3-2	CASSQGGWGGKQISGANVLTF	TGTGCCAGCAGCCAAGGCGGTTGGGGGGGGAAACAAATCTCTGGGGCCAACGTCCTGACTTTC
-	TRBD1	TRBJ2-1	TRBV2	CASSRGRTTGYEQFF	TGTGCCAGCAGTAGGGGGCGAACGACGGGATATGAGCAGTTCTTC
-	-	TRBJ2-2	TRBV14	CASSQQTGRSGELFF	TGTGCCAGCAGCCAGCAGACAGGGAGGTCCGGGGAGCTGTTTTTT
once	-	TRBJ1-2	TRBV5-8	CASSLSEVPYGYTF	TGTGCCAGCAGCTTGTCGGAGGTTCCCTATGGCTACACCTTC
-	-	TRBJ1-3	TRBV5-4	CASSLGSGRALSGNTIYF	TGTGCCAGCAGCTTGGGATCCGGCCGGGCGCTCTCTGGAAACACCATATATTTT
-	-	TRBJ2-3	TRBV30	CAWSGTGIGTDTQYF	TGTGCCTGGAGCGGTACAGGGATAGGCACAGATACGCAGTATTTT
-	-	TRBJ2-5	TRBV7-9	CASSRTSGPLKLGETQYF	TGTGCCAGCAGCCGGACCTCCGGACCCCTTAAACTAGGAGAGACCCAGTACTTC
few	TRBD2	TRBJ2-5	TRBV7-2	CASSSSTSAGQETQYF	TGTGCCAGCAGCTCATCGACTAGCGCCGGCCAAGAGACCCAGTACTTC
-	TRBD1	TRBJ1-1	TRBV6-5	CASSSQGGYTEAFF	TGTGCCAGCAGTTCACAGGGGGGATATACTGAAGCTTTCTTT
-	TRBD2	TRBJ2-5	TRBV5-1	CASSLGASGRGGRETQYF	TGCGCCAGCAGCTTGGGAGCTAGCGGGAGGGGCGGTCGAGAGACCCAGTACTTC
-	-	TRBJ2-6	TRBV20-1	CSASAGTYSGANVLTF	TGCAGTGCTAGTGCAGGGACTTACTCTGGGGCCAACGTCCTGACTTTC
-	-	TRBJ1-2	TRBV7-8	CASSRDTVYGYTF	TGTGCCAGCAGCCGGGACACGGTCTATGGCTACACCTTC
once	-	TRBJ2-1	TRBV11-2	CASSGVEGTNEQFF	TGTGCCAGCAGCGGGGTTGAGGGAACGAATGAGCAGTTCTTC
-	TRBD1	TRBJ1-1	TRBV5-6	CASRRDRGATEAFF	TGTGCCAGCAGGCGGGACAGGGGGGCCACTGAAGCTTTCTTT
-	TRBD2	TRBJ2-1	TRBV2	CASRGTSGGFNEQFF	TGTGCCAGCAGGGGGACTAGCGGGGGATTCAATGAGCAGTTCTTC
-	TRBD1	TRBJ1-6	TRBV6-5	CASLRGPDSPLHF	TGTGCCAGCCTCAGGGGGCCAGATTCACCCCTCCACTTT
-	-	TRBJ1-1	TRBV14	CASSPVNGGNTEAFF	TGTGCCAGCAGCCCTGTGAATGGGGGAAACACTGAAGCTTTCTTT
-	TRBD1	TRBJ2-7	TRBV18	CASTRERSGTAYEQYF	TGTGCCAGCACACGTGAAAGAAGTGGGACAGCCTACGAGCAGTACTTC
-	-	TRBJ2-7	TRBV6-7	CATKMACLGEQYF	TGTGCCACCAAAATGGCTTGTTTAGGCGAGCAGTACTTC
-	-	TRBJ1-5	TRBV19	CASTPAGRDNQPQHF	TGTGCCAGTACCCCGGCAGGAAGGGATAATCAGCCCCAGCATTTT
-	-	TRBJ2-1	TRBV11-3	CASSLAQSYNEQFF	TGTGCCAGCAGCTTAGCCCAGTCCTACAATGAGCAGTTCTTC
-	-	TRBJ2-2	TRBV28	CASSLDGWTGELFF	TGTGCCAGCAGTTTAGATGGGTGGACCGGGGAGCTGTTTTTT
-	TRBD1	TRBJ1-2	TRBV5-6	CASRTGYGYGYTF	TGTGCCAGCAGGACAGGGTACGGCTATGGCTACACCTTC
-	TRBD1	TRBJ1-2	TRBV10-3	CAISIPGQGEYGYTF	TGTGCCATCAGTATACCGGGACAGGGCGAATATGGCTACACCTTC
-	-	TRBJ1-5	TRBV28	CASSEFGQAQHF	TGTGCCAGCAGTGAATTTGGTCAGGCCCAGCATTTT
-	TRBD1	TRBJ2-3	TRBV24-1	CATSDPRQGGDTQYF	TGTGCCACCAGTGACCCGAGACAGGGCGGAGATACGCAGTATTTT
-	-	TRBJ2-1	TRBV13	CASREGGRYNEQFF	TGTGCCAGCAGGGAGGGAGGCCGATACAATGAGCAGTTCTTC
-	-	TRBJ2-5	TRBV21-1	CAIIPASGGACGSQETQYF	TGTGCCATAATTCCGGCTAGCGGGGGGGCGTGTGGGTCCCAAGAGACCCAGTACTTC
once	-	TRBJ1-3	TRBV6-5	CASPGWAGNTIYF	TGTGCCAGCCCAGGATGGGCTGGAAACACCATATATTTT